Below, 15 T cell receptor beta chains from the same sample are listed, as sequenced in a study of breast tumors, draining lymph nodes, adjacent tissues. In TCRdb, the multiplex PCR reads were re-called with MiXCR into one record per CDR3 protein. Of 20,000 or so distinct CDR3 sequences listed, around two fifths are singletons. Sequences were obtained from breast tumor tissue. The receptors were gathered from a female donor with breast cancer. Some clones in this sample may be carry-over from other donors' samples.

This clonotype was observed many times. The chain has TRBV7-3 and TRBJ2-2; TRBD1 is a possible D gene (6 bases). Trimming cost V 5 bases and J 6 bases, with 16 bases left between them. The germline gives CDR1 SGHTA, CDR2 FQGTGA. The CDR3 is 15 amino acids. The chain's CDR3 is CASSPTGSPPGELFF. The CDR3 DNA follows: TGTGCCAGCAGCCCCACAGGGAGTCCCCCCGGGGAGCTGTTTTTT.

This clonotype was detected ten times or more. The gene calls are TRBV20-1 and TRBJ1-1; D uncertain. With 5 bases removed from V and 0 bases from J, the gap between germline ends came to 16 bases. Germline loops: CDR1 DFQATT, CDR2 SNEGSKA (reference sequence). CDR3 length equals 15 residues. The CDR3 DNA is TGCAGTGCTCCCGACCGCAACACCATGAACACTGAAGCTTTCTTT. Translating gives CSAPDRNTMNTEAFF.

The gene calls are TRBV29-1 and TRBJ2-3, with 15 positions matching TRBD2. The ends lost 6 bases at V and 5 bases at J; junction bases unmatched: 6. Per the germline V gene, CDR1 is SQVTM and CDR2 is ANQGSEA. CDR3 length: 15 residues. The CDR3 is CSVGTSGGPQDTQYF. The CDR3, as DNA: TGCAGCGTAGGGACTAGCGGGGGGCCTCAAGATACGCAGTATTTT.

This clonotype was observed many times. This clone may be a read error of a much larger clone one base away. The final CDR3 position lacks the conserved phenylalanine or tryptophan, pointing to a likely read error. The DNA is left out, because the CDR3 cannot be placed on it with certainty; the CDR3 is given as TCRdb lists it. J is TRBJ2-1 and V is TRBV9. The CDR3 numbers 13 amino acids, ends counted. Germline V gene lookup returns CDR1 SGDLS and CDR2 YYNGEE. This CDR3 is CASSVDLHNERFS.

This clonotype was found many times. The chain couples TRBV11-3 to TRBJ2-1, with 12 bases lining up with TRBD2. The CDR3 covers 14 residues. Germline CDR1 is SGHNT and CDR2 is YENEEA. J lost 7 bases, V lost 5 bases, and 3 bases had no gene match. Here the CDR3 reads CASSRTSGMNEQFF. DNA for the CDR3: TGTGCCAGCAGCCGGACTAGCGGGATGAATGAGCAGTTCTTC.

In its sample, this clonotype ranks as large. This chain uses TRBV2 with TRBJ2-5; no reliable D call. This CDR3 has 14 amino acids. The germline V gene has CDR1 SNHLY and CDR2 FYNNEI. V dropped 1 base and J dropped 2 bases, with 8 bases sitting between them. CDR3 coding DNA: TGTGCCAGCAGTGAAGAGCTACTACAAGAGACCCAGTACTTC. Translating it yields CASSEELLQETQYF.

V usage is TRBV15 and J usage is TRBJ1-4; no definite D call. V lost 3 bases, J lost 4 bases, and 6 bases lay in between. Germline-derived CDR1 and CDR2 are LNHNV and YYDKDF (reference sequence). The CDR3 length is 13 residues. CDR3 nucleotide sequence: TGTGCCACCAGCAGGCAAGATAATGAAAAACTGTTTTTT. It translates to CATSRQDNEKLFF.

The sample holds many counts of this clonotype. The gene calls are TRBV20-1 and TRBJ1-2; D unclear. The V gene lost 2 bases and the J gene lost 8 bases, with 18 bases spanning the gap. Germline values: CDR1 DFQATT, CDR2 SNEGSKA (reference sequence). The CDR3 consists of 14 residues. CDR3 region: CSARSPKGWGGYTF. The CDR3 nucleotides read TGCAGTGCTAGATCCCCTAAGGGATGGGGAGGCTACACCTTC.

The rearrangement links TRBV9 to TRBJ2-3; 9 nucleotides agree with TRBD2. Germline V gene lookup returns CDR1 SGDLS and CDR2 YYNGEE. V dropped 3 bases and J dropped 11; count of bases not matched to a gene: 13. The CDR3 has 15 amino acids. CDR3 sequence reads: CASSASGISYNEQYF. CDR3 DNA: TGTGCCAGCAGCGCTAGCGGGATCTCCTACAATGAGCAGTATTTT.

On this clonotype itself: With a much larger clone just one base away, this may be a read error. The chain carries TRBV20-1 and TRBJ1-5, with TRBD1 as a possible D gene (6 bases). This CDR3 spans 17 amino acids. Germline assignment: CDR1 DFQATT and CDR2 SNEGSKA (reference sequence). Deletions cut 1 base from V and 7 bases from J, with 23 bases between. CDR3 coding DNA: TGCAGTGCTAGAGGGTTGCTCGGGGGCCGGGACTGGCAGCCCCAGCATTTT. This sequence encodes CSARGLLGGRDWQPQHF.

This clonotype qualifies as medium-sized. V usage is TRBV7-8 and J usage is TRBJ2-3, with D uncertain. Germline loops: CDR1 SGHVS, CDR2 FQNEAQ. The CDR3 is 12 amino acids. V lost 3 bases and J lost 2, with 3 bases in between. This CDR3 reads CASSFNTDTQYF. The CDR3 DNA is TGTGCCAGCAGCTTTAACACAGATACGCAGTATTTT. The whole variable domain, filled in from reference TRBV7-8 and TRBJ2-3, reads GAGVSQSPRYKVAKRGQDVALRCDPISGHVSLFWYQQALGQGPEFLTYFQNEAQLDKSGLPSDRFFAERPEGSVSTLKIQRTQQEDSAVYLCASSFNTDTQYFGPGTRLTVL.

This clonotype was recorded at least ten times. Relative to the germline gene, one junction end is altered; a read error may explain this. The chain recombines TRBV7-7 with TRBJ2-5, with 12 bases lining up with TRBD2. Germline CDR1 SSHAT, CDR2 FNYEAQ (reference sequence). The CDR3 length is 20 residues. CDR3 sequence reads: CASSLSSRLAGEVVVETQYF. The DNA of the CDR3 is TGTGCTAGCAGCTTATCATCCAGACTAGCGGGAGAAGTAGTTGTGGAGACCCAGTACTTC.

This clonotype was recorded at least ten times. The rearrangement links TRBV28 to TRBJ2-5; no firm D call. Per the germline V gene, CDR1 is MDHEN and CDR2 is SYDVKM. V was pared by 6 bases and J by 5 bases, with 7 bases between. CDR3 length: 11 amino acids. CDR3 loop: CASSFGETQYF. CDR3 nucleotides: TGTGCCAGCAGCTTCGGGGAGACCCAGTACTTC.

This clonotype counts as large (0.1 to 1%). This rearrangement joins TRBV30 to TRBJ2-2; no firm D call. The length of the CDR3 is 13 residues. V was pared by 3 bases and J by 4 bases, with 9 bases between. Per the germline V gene, CDR1 is GTSNPN and CDR2 is SVGIG (reference sequence). CDR3 DNA sequence: TGTGCCTGGAGAGGGCACTTCACCGGGGAGCTGTTTTTT. Translation: CAWRGHFTGELFF.

The V call is TRBV20-1, the J call TRBJ1-2, with a tentative D call TRBD1 (6 bases). The germline V gene encodes CDR1 DFQATT and CDR2 SNEGSKA (reference sequence). CDR3 size: 13 residues. V was clipped by 3 bases and J by 4 bases, with 12 bases between them. In nucleotides, the CDR3 is TGCAGTGCTAGCTTAACAGGGACCTATGGCTACACCTTC. This encodes CSASLTGTYGYTF.